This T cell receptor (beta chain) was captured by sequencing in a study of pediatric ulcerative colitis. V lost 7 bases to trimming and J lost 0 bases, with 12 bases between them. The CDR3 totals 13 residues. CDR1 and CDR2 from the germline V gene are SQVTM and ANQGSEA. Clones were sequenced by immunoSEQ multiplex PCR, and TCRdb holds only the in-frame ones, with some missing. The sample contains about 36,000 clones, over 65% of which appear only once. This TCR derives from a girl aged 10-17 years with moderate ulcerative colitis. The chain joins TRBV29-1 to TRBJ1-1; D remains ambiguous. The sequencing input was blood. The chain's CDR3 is CSAEGYMNTEAFF. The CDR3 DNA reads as TGCAGCGCCGAGGGTTACATGAACACTGAAGCTTTCTTT.